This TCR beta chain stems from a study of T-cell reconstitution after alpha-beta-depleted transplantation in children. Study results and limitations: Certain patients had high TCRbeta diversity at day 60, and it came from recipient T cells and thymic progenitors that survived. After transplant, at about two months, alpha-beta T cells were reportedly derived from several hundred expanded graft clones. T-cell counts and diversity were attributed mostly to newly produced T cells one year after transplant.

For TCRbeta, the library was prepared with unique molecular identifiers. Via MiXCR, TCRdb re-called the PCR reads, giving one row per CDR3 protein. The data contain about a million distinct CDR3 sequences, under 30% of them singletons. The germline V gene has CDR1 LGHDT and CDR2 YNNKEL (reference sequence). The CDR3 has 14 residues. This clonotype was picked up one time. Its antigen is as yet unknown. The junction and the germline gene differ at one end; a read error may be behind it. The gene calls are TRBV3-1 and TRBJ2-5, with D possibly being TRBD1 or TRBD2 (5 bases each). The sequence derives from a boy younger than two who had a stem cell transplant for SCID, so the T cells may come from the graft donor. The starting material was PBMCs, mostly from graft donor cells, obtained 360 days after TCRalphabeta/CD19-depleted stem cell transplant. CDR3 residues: CASSQDEGRKTQHF. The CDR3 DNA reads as TGTGCCAGCAGCCAAGATGAGGGGAGAAAGACCCAGCACTTC.